The rows below give T cell receptor beta chains drawn from one sample of a study of T cell responses to AZD1222 COVID-19 vaccine. This table comes from immunoSEQ multiplex PCR, and its TCRdb copy is limited to in-frame clones, with some not included. The table has over 45,000 clones, about 90% seen once. The sample was peripheral blood, taken on day 0 of AZD1222 vaccination. Receptors originate from an adult in good health. The CDR3 runs from the conserved cysteine through the conserved F or W. A D gene is named only where the DNA matches it firmly. Clone size, where shown, is once, few, many, or a class for clones that have expanded.

clone_size | j_call | d_call | v_call | cdr3_aa | cdr3_nt
NA | TRBJ1-2 | NA | TRBV29-1 | CSHRVNYGYTF | TGCAGCCACAGGGTCAACTATGGCTACACCTTC
once | TRBJ2-7 | TRBD2 | TRBV6-1 | CASSEGTSGIYEQYF | TGTGCCAGCAGTGAAGGGACTAGCGGGATATACGAGCAGTACTTC
NA | TRBJ1-3 | NA | TRBV6-1 | CASSDAVGYTIYF | TGTGCCAGCAGTGATGCAGTGGGGTACACCATATATTTT
once | TRBJ2-2 | NA | TRBV5-1 | CASSLGSASNTGELFF | TGCGCCAGCAGCTTGGGCTCAGCCTCGAACACCGGGGAGCTGTTTTTT
NA | TRBJ1-2 | NA | TRBV9 | CASSVGEFSYYGYTF | TGTGCCAGCAGCGTAGGGGAGTTCTCATACTATGGCTACACCTTC
large | TRBJ1-6 | NA | TRBV11-2 | CASSDGTGNNSPLHF | TGTGCCAGCAGCGACGGGACGGGGAATAATTCACCCCTCCACTTT
NA | TRBJ1-2 | NA | TRBV6-5 | CASSTSHRNYGYTF | TGTGCCAGCAGCACCAGTCACAGAAACTATGGCTACACCTTC
once | TRBJ2-1 | NA | TRBV27 | CASSLWPKDLDNSEQFF | TGTGCCAGCAGTTTATGGCCCAAGGACCTGGATAATAGTGAGCAGTTCTTC
many | TRBJ1-1 | NA | TRBV4-1 | CASSLGLNTEAFF | TGCGCCAGCAGCCTGGGGTTGAACACTGAAGCTTTCTTT
once | TRBJ1-6 | NA | TRBV6-5 | CASSYRGDPLHF | TGTGCCAGCAGTTACCGCGGGGATCCCCTCCACTTT
NA | TRBJ1-4 | NA | TRBV3-1/TRBV3-2 | CASSQAGRVVEKLFF | TGTGCCAGCAGCCAGGCAGGGAGGGTTGTTGAAAAACTGTTTTTT
NA | TRBJ1-4 | NA | TRBV30 | CAWSEGEKLFF | TGTGCCTGGAGTGAGGGTGAAAAACTGTTTTTT
NA | TRBJ2-7 | TRBD1 | TRBV19 | CASSILGQGEQYF | TGTGCCAGTAGTATTCTCGGACAGGGCGAGCAGTACTTC
NA | TRBJ1-2 | NA | TRBV27 | CASSPTYVGYGYTF | TGTGCCAGCAGTCCTACCTATGTCGGCTATGGCTACACCTTC
NA | TRBJ2-6 | TRBD1 | TRBV4-3 | CASSQGTGGSGANVLTF | TGCGCCAGCAGCCAAGGGACAGGGGGCTCTGGGGCCAACGTCCTGACTTTC
few | TRBJ2-1 | TRBD2 | TRBV10-3 | CAISRGESSNEQFF | TGTGCCATCAGCCGGGGGGAGTCTTCCAATGAGCAGTTCTTC
NA | TRBJ1-1 | NA | TRBV30 | CAWTEGTGVNTEAFF | TGTGCCTGGACCGAAGGAACGGGGGTGAACACTGAAGCTTTCTTT
NA | TRBJ2-3 | NA | TRBV7-9 | CASSQGGAGNTDTQYF | TGTGCCAGCAGCCAAGGGGGGGCAGGAAACACAGATACGCAGTATTTT
NA | TRBJ2-1 | NA | TRBV4-2 | CASSQEAAEQFF | TGTGCCAGCAGCCAAGAGGCAGCGGAGCAGTTCTTC
NA | TRBJ1-2 | NA | TRBV30 | CAWFGRESDGYTF | TGTGCCTGGTTCGGCAGGGAAAGCGATGGCTACACCTTC
NA | TRBJ1-3 | NA | TRBV4-3 | CASSQDGGRGGNTIYF | TGCGCCAGCAGCCAAGATGGGGGGAGGGGTGGAAACACCATATATTTT
NA | TRBJ1-5 | NA | TRBV4-1 | CASSQDGGTSDSLMF | TGCGCCAGCAGCCAAGACGGGGGGACTTCGGATTCTTTGATGTTT
NA | TRBJ1-3 | NA | TRBV19 | CASSFGQTLSGNTIYF | TGTGCCAGTAGTTTCGGACAGACGCTCTCTGGAAACACCATATATTTT
NA | TRBJ2-5 | TRBD2 | TRBV27 | CASSPTFRAGGSGTQYF | TGTGCCAGCAGTCCAACCTTTAGAGCGGGAGGGAGCGGGACCCAGTACTTC
NA | TRBJ2-3 | TRBD2 | TRBV7-8 | CASSFETGTSGPDTQYF | TGTGCCAGCAGCTTTGAAACCGGGACTAGCGGGCCAGATACGCAGTATTTT
NA | TRBJ1-1 | NA | TRBV6-1 | CASSESRRGEAFF | TGTGCCAGCAGTGAATCCAGGAGGGGTGAAGCTTTCTTT
NA | TRBJ2-7 | NA | TRBV4-2 | CASSQDWPGGTYEQYF | TGTGCCAGCAGCCAAGATTGGCCTGGGGGAACCTACGAGCAGTACTTC
NA | TRBJ2-7 | NA | TRBV18 | CASSPEESYEQYF | TGTGCCAGCTCACCAGAGGAGAGCTACGAGCAGTACTTC
NA | TRBJ2-1 | NA | TRBV25-1 | CASSEIGDLRQFF | TGTGCCAGCAGTGAGATTGGGGACCTTAGGCAGTTCTTC
NA | TRBJ2-1 | NA | TRBV21-1 | CASSPDRDQEQFF | TGTGCCAGCAGCCCCGACAGGGATCAGGAGCAGTTCTTC
few | TRBJ1-2 | NA | TRBV5-4 | CASSLTWAGYGYTF | TGTGCCAGCAGCTTGACCTGGGCTGGCTATGGCTACACCTTC
NA | TRBJ1-1 | NA | TRBV4-2 | CASSQDSGMNTEAFF | TGTGCCAGCAGCCAAGATTCCGGGATGAACACTGAAGCTTTCTTT
NA | TRBJ1-1 | NA | TRBV5-1 | CASSLMSNTEAFF | TGCGCCAGCAGCTTGATGTCGAACACTGAAGCTTTCTTT
NA | TRBJ1-2 | NA | TRBV19 | CASSPGTERNYGYTF | TGTGCCAGTAGCCCCGGGACCGAAAGAAACTATGGCTACACCTTC
NA | TRBJ2-5 | TRBD1 | TRBV10-3 | CAISEGQAAQETQYF | TGTGCCATCAGTGAGGGACAGGCCGCCCAAGAGACCCAGTACTTC
NA | TRBJ2-7 | TRBD2 | TRBV27 | CASSLSGSGEQYF | TGTGCCAGCAGTTTAAGCGGGAGTGGTGAGCAGTACTTC
NA | TRBJ2-1 | NA | TRBV15 | CATSRDRIGNEQFF | TGTGCCACCAGCAGAGATCGTATAGGAAATGAGCAGTTCTTC
once | TRBJ1-5 | NA | TRBV19 | CASSSWGNSNQPQHF | TGTGCCAGTAGTTCGTGGGGGAATAGCAATCAGCCCCAGCATTTT
NA | TRBJ2-6 | NA | TRBV6-4 | CASSHQGGSGANVLTF | TGTGCCAGCAGTCATCAGGGGGGCTCTGGGGCCAACGTCCTGACTTTC
NA | TRBJ1-6 | TRBD1 | TRBV28 | CASSVQGKGSPLHF | TGTGCCAGCAGTGTACAGGGGAAAGGGTCACCCCTCCACTTT
NA | TRBJ1-1 | NA | TRBV10-3 | CAIKAIGDTEAFF | TGTGCCATCAAGGCGATAGGGGACACTGAAGCTTTCTTT
NA | TRBJ1-4 | NA | TRBV6-6 | CASSYEDRGLFF | TGTGCCAGCAGTTACGAGGACAGAGGACTGTTTTTT
once | TRBJ1-1 | NA | TRBV5-1 | CASSLFGGLGTEAFF | TGCGCCAGCAGCTTGTTTGGGGGGCTGGGCACTGAAGCTTTCTTT
NA | TRBJ2-1 | NA | TRBV5-1 | CASSLSDFSYNEQFF | TGCGCCAGCAGCTTGTCTGATTTTTCGTACAATGAGCAGTTCTTC
NA | TRBJ1-3 | NA | TRBV29-1 | CSVALGQPGNTIYF | TGCAGCGTGGCCTTAGGCCAGCCTGGAAACACCATATATTTT